The clone carrying this TCR beta chain was detected only a few times. Its antigen is undetermined. The record originates from a study of identical twins. Study-level findings and limits: One should note that invariant MAIT and iNKT cells could partly confound zero-insertion analyses. Twin pairs had excess sharing that was weaker in beta out-of-frame sequences. Researchers reported excess low generation probability among twin-shared out-of-frame alpha sequences. Insertions were reduced in abundant cord blood beta clonotypes but not in memory repertoires.

Germline-derived CDR1 and CDR2 are DFQATT and SNEGSKA (reference sequence). The CDR3 runs to 13 residues. The V and J ends lost 4 bases and 1 base respectively, with 10 bases between them. MiXCR, applied by TCRdb to the 5' RACE reads, yields one record per CDR3 protein. The table has 1.5 million to 2 million distinct CDR3 sequences, less than 35% seen once. This clonotype was sampled from a newborn girl in good health. The rearrangement joins TRBV20-1 to TRBJ1-1, with D possibly matching TRBD1 (6 bases). Sequencing was performed on cord blood. In DNA, the CDR3 is TGCAGTGCTATTTCAGGGGCGAACACTGAAGCTTTCTTT. This codes for CSAISGANTEAFF.